This T cell receptor (beta chain) originates from a study of T cell repertoires in cytomegalovirus infection. Overall study context: HLA-B-restricted CMV epitopes that are well studied were used alongside recently identified HLA-C-restricted ones. Public TCR beta signatures were indicative of both CMV infection and a matching HLA type. Overall study results and limits: Carriage of CMV together with the relevant HLA was identifiable through cumulative public TCR beta family frequency. Ex vivo, HLA-C-restricted CMV-specific TCR beta clonotypes prevailed over the rest of the response.

CDR1 SGHAT and CDR2 FQNNGV come from the germline V gene. The V end was cut by 1 base, the J end by 5 bases, with 9 bases between. The CDR3 is made up of 14 amino acids. This clonotype was seen only a few times. Its specificity is unknown. TCRdb reprocessed the reads with MiXCR, giving one entry per CDR3 protein. This table holds 550,000 to 850,000 distinct CDR3 sequences, 33% found once. V usage is TRBV11-2 and J usage is TRBJ2-1; unclear D gene. Sequenced here: cultured PBMCs, sampled from culture after CMV antigen stimulation. The TCR originated in a human donor in good health (CMV status not recorded). Some clones in this sample may be carry-over from other donors' samples. CDR3: CASSLARIDNEQFF. DNA of the CDR3: TGTGCCAGCAGCTTAGCAAGAATCGACAATGAGCAGTTCTTC.